The present T cell receptor beta chain was sequenced within a study of T cells in Graves' hyperthyroidism and ophthalmopathy. The CDR3 consists of 12 residues. Trimming cost V 6 bases and J 5 bases, with 10 bases left between them. Germline CDR1 and CDR2: MNHEY and SVGAGI. There were TCR beta CDR3 regions amplified from RNA transcripts. A set of HTBI primers served as the primers for a first-round RT-PCR of the TCR CDR3. From the multiplex PCR reads, TCRdb called clonotypes with MiXCR, one entry per CDR3 protein. The table has around 720,000 distinct CDR3 sequences, 35% seen once. This clonotype was observed many times.

The chain carries TRBV6-5 and TRBJ1-2; TRBD1 is a possible D gene (5 bases). This clonotype was sampled from a woman aged 40 to 50 with Graves' hyperthyroidism. Sequencing was done on a sample of blood. The CDR3 spells CASSQRQYGYTF. CDR3 in DNA: TGTGCCAGCAGCCAACGACAGTATGGCTACACCTTC.